Each of the 5 T cell receptor beta chains below was sequenced from the same sample in a study of identical twins. Each CDR3 protein gets one entry after TCRdb re-called the 5' RACE reads with MiXCR. The table has hundreds of thousands of distinct CDR3 sequences, roughly an eighth seen once. This same sample was also part of a study on yellow fever vaccine responses in identical twins.

Specimen: CD8+ T cells sorted from blood. These receptors were obtained from a woman younger than 30 in good health.

This clonotype was counted a few times. J is TRBJ2-1 and V is TRBV24-1, with 12 positions matching TRBD2. The CDR3 extends over 15 amino acids. Germline V gene sequence: CDR1 KGHDR, CDR2 SFDVKD. Losses at the gene ends were 5 bases for V and 10 bases for J; bases not matched to a gene: 8. The DNA of the CDR3 is TGTGCCACCAGTGCCCCGGGACTAGCGGGCGAGGAGCAGTTCTTC. Amino acid sequence: CATSAPGLAGEEQFF.

This clonotype was picked up a small number of times. DNA for the CDR3: TGTGCCAGCATCTCGGACCGAATAAAGAACACTGAAGCTTTCTTT. Residues: CASISDRIKNTEAFF. This rearrangement joins TRBV11-2 to TRBJ1-1; D uncertain. V was shortened by 7 bases and J by 1 base, with 16 bases between the two germline ends. The V gene's germline CDR1 is SGHAT and CDR2 FQNNGV. The CDR3 sequence is 15 residues long.

The chain joins TRBV27 to TRBJ2-2, with D perhaps TRBD1 (5 bases). CDR3 length equals 12 residues. CDR1 and CDR2 (germline): MNHEY, SMNVEV (reference sequence). Between the trimmed V and J ends, which lost 10 bases and 8 bases, there was a span of 14 bases. The CDR3 reads CATRLGAGELFF. Here the CDR3 DNA reads TGTGCCACCCGGTTAGGGGCGGGGGAGCTGTTTTTT.

DNA for the CDR3: TGTGCCAGCAGCCAAGTTCACGGAATCTCTGGAAACACCATATATTTT. This translates into CASSQVHGISGNTIYF. The rearrangement uses TRBV14 and TRBJ1-3; the D is unclear. Germline CDR1 SGHDN, CDR2 FVKESK. This CDR3 spans 16 amino acids. The V end lost 1 base, the J end lost 0 bases, and 10 bases lay between the germline ends. Drawing the rest from reference TRBV14 and TRBJ1-3, the complete variable domain is EAGVTQFPSHSVIEKGQTVTLRCDPISGHDNLYWYRRVMGKEIKFLLHFVKESKQDESGMPNNRFLAERTGGTYSTLKVQPAELEDSGVYFCASSQVHGISGNTIYFGEGSWLTVV.

This clonotype was picked up a small number of times. The rearrangement uses TRBV4-1 and TRBJ1-1; TRBD1 matches at 8 bases. The CDR3 is 15 amino acids. V shed 3 bases and J 1 base; nucleotides not matched to a gene: 4. CDR1 and CDR2 from the germline V gene are MGHRA and YSYEKL. Written as DNA, the CDR3 is TGCGCCAGCAGCCACAGGGGGCGCGGGAACACTGAAGCTTTCTTT. Translation gives CASSHRGRGNTEAFF.